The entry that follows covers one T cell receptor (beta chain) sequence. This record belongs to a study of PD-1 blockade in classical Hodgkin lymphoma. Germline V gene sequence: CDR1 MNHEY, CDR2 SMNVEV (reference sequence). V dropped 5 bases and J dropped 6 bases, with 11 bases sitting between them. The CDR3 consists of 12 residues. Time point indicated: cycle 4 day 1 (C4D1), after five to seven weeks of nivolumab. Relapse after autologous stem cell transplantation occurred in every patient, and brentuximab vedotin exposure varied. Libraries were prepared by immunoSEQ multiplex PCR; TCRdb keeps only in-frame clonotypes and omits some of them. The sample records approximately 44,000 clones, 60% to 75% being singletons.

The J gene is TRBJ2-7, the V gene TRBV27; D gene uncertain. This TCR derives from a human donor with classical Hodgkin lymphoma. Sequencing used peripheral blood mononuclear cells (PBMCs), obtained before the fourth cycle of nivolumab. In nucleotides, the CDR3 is TGTGCCAGCAGTCATTCCCTGGGCGAGCAGTACTTC. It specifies CASSHSLGEQYF.